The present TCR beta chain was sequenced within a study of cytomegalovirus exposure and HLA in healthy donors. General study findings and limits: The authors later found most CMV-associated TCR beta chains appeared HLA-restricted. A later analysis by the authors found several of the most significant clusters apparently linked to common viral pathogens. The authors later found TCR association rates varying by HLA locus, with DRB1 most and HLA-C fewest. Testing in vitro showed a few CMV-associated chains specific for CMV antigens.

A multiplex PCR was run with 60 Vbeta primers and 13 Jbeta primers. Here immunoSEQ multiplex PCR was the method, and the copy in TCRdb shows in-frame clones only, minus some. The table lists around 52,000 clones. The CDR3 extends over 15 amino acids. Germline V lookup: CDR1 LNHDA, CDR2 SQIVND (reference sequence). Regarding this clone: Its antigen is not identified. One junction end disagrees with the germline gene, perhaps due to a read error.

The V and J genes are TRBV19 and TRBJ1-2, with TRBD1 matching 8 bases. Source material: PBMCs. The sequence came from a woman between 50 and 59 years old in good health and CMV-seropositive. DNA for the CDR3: TGTGCCAGTAGTCCCCAGGACAGGGTTAACCATGGCTACACCTTC. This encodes CASSPQDRVNHGYTF.